This T cell receptor (beta chain) was sequenced in a study of T cells after yellow fever vaccination (dated by TCRdb to between 2017 and 2020). A note on the overall study: The SMART-Seq v4 Ultra Low Input RNA kit was used to prepare libraries from fractions with low cell numbers. The cohort comprised two healthy male donors, one aged 18 to 29 and one aged 30 to 40 years. Bulk PBMC replicates and cell subsets were isolated from blood drawn at multiple timepoints before and after both primary and secondary immunization. To follow T-cell clones before and after both primary and booster YFV17D yellow fever vaccination, bulk TCR alpha and beta repertoires underwent longitudinal sequencing.

The listed sequencing device is Illumina NovaSeq 6000. Synthesis of TCR cDNA relied on 5'RACE template switching, a step that introduced a universal primer site along with unique molecular identifiers. Priming for cDNA synthesis came from both the TCR alpha and TCR beta constant segments. Library amplification used two PCR steps, and the second PCR step added sample barcodes and sequencing adapters. Sequencing of libraries was performed on Illumina HiSeq 2500 (2x100 bp) or NovaSeq (2x150 bp). As for how the authors treated the data: MIGEC was used to demultiplex reads and collapse the reads into UMI consensus sequences, and MiXCR was used for V(D)J alignment. Vaccine-responding clonotypes were identified with edgeR using replicate PBMC samples, with FDR below 0.01 and a log2 fold change above 5 up to day 15 being required. Each bulk clonotype was labeled CD4 or CD8 based on which sequenced repertoire, CD4 or CD8, contained the clonotype at higher abundance. TCRdb trimmed public reads at Q25 via fastp, called clones via MiXCR and kept in-frame beta chains. Identical CDR3 proteins give one entry, which carries the most common genes and DNA. TCRdb's processing, not the authors', yielded these V and J calls. This sample comprises hundreds of thousands of distinct CDR3 sequences, around 3.6% of them detected only once. The ten largest clones take up about a quarter of the sample.

The sample's treatment or condition label, decoded: live attenuated yellow fever vaccine strain. At every blood-draw timepoint, two biological replicates of bulk PBMCs were collected. PBMCs were isolated from peripheral blood using a standard Ficoll-Paque protocol. TriZol was used to extract RNA from bulk PBMCs, from CD4 and CD8 fractions, and from dextramer-positive and dextramer-negative fractions. Trimming removed 8 bases from V and 10 bases from J, leaving 14 bases between the germline ends. The CDR3 holds 11 amino acids from the cysteine to the phenylalanine. The CDR3 DNA has 33 bases and is translated from base 1. The germline V gene (reference sequence) specifies SEHNR as CDR1 and FQNEAQ as CDR2. This clonotype was seen repeatedly, ten times or more. It lacks a known antigen. Base qualities are not recorded, but no much larger clone differs from it by a single base. Here is what the overall study found, with its caveats: FACS-sorted repertoires could contain abundant contaminating clonotypes from the bulk population, so computational filtering was required. After the booster, most of the clones that had expanded following primary vaccination were detected again (roughly 96% of CD4 and 80% to 90% of CD8), which suggests that memory was broadly maintained. A small share of clonotypes was detected in both CD4 and CD8 compartments, with the overlap likely arising from convergent recombination. The secondary T-cell response was found to be weaker but faster than the primary response, with a peak reached on day 5 rather than on day 15. Because the study included only a couple of donors, the extent to which the findings can be generalized is limited.

The clonotype was recovered from a man in his late teens or twenties who received the YFV17D yellow fever vaccine. Sequencing used PBMCs, obtained on the day of the yellow fever booster vaccination. The sequence is built from TRBV7-9 and TRBJ1-2; possibly the D gene is TRBD1, per 6 matching bases. The CDR3 corresponds to CASGSSGAYTF. The DNA reads as follows: TGTGCCAGCGGATCCTCAGGGGCCTACACCTTC.